A single sample is the source of the 7 T cell receptor beta chains below, sequenced in a study of cytomegalovirus exposure and HLA in healthy donors. It was with 60 Vbeta and 13 Jbeta primers that the PCR ran. Clones were sequenced by immunoSEQ multiplex PCR, and TCRdb holds only the in-frame ones, with some missing. In the table there are some 140,000 clones, approximately 80% of which are singletons. Sample: PBMCs. These receptor sequences come from a middle-aged woman in good health and CMV-seronegative.

The chain uses TRBV5-4 and TRBJ2-5; a possible D gene is TRBD2 (5 bases). Deletions cut 3 bases from V and 4 bases from J, with 16 bases between. The germline V gene encodes CDR1 SGHNT and CDR2 YYREEE (reference sequence). There are 15 residues in the CDR3. The CDR3 nucleotides read TGTGCCAGCAGCTCAAAGAGGGAAGTGGGAGAGACCCAGTACTTC. Translation: CASSSKREVGETQYF. The full variable domain, with the rest looked up from reference TRBV5-4 and TRBJ2-5, is ETGVTQSPTHLIKTRGQQVTLRCSSQSGHNTVSWYQQALGQGPQFIFQYYREEENGRGNFPPRFSGLQFPNYSSELNVNALELDDSALYLCASSSKREVGETQYFGPGTRLLVL.

J is TRBJ2-7 and V is TRBV28, with 8 bases lining up with TRBD1. Germline assignment: CDR1 MDHEN and CDR2 SYDVKM. The CDR3 sequence is 15 residues long. V dropped 3 bases and J dropped 3; count of bases not matched to a gene: 7. This CDR3 reads CASSFQDRAYYEQYF. Here the CDR3 DNA reads TGTGCCAGCAGTTTCCAGGACAGGGCCTACTACGAGCAGTACTTC.

This chain links TRBV10-2 with TRBJ1-1, with a weak D call TRBD1 (5 bases). Between the trimmed V and J ends, which lost 3 bases and 5 bases, there was a span of 7 bases. The CDR3 loop spans 12 amino acids. From germline, CDR1 is WSHSY and CDR2 SAAADI. The CDR3 coding sequence is TGCGCCAGCAGTGACGGGGGGACTGAAGCTTTCTTT. Translation: CASSDGGTEAFF.

The genes are TRBV30 and TRBJ2-5, with unresolved D. Trimming cost V 4 bases and J 7 bases, with 19 bases left between them. The germline CDR1 and CDR2 sequences are GTSNPN and SVGIG (reference sequence). The CDR3 runs 14 residues. The CDR3 DNA reads as TGTGCCTGGAAGGAGTTCGGCTCGGGTGGGACCCAGTACTTC. This gives the protein CAWKEFGSGGTQYF. Full variable domain (outside the CDR3, taken from reference TRBV30 and TRBJ2-5): SQTIHQWPATLVQPVGSPLSLECTVEGTSNPNLYWYRQAAGRGLQLLFYSVGIGQISSEVPQNLSASRPQDRQFILSSKKLLLSDSGFYLCAWKEFGSGGTQYFGPGTRLLVL.

The chain links TRBV6-5 to TRBJ1-1; 11 nucleotides match TRBD1. Germline V gives CDR1 MNHEY, CDR2 SVGAGI. V lost 6 bases to trimming and J lost 8 bases; unmatched junction nucleotides: 5. CDR3 length equals 13 residues. CDR3 nucleotide sequence: TGTGCCAGCAGCTATGGACAGGGGGCAGAAGCTTTCTTT. It yields the protein CASSYGQGAEAFF.

The V and J genes are TRBV5-8 and TRBJ2-3; D is ambiguous. The ends were cut back, 1 base at V and 2 bases at J, with 11 bases in the middle. The germline CDR1 and CDR2 sequences are SGHTS and YDEGEE. CDR3 length equals 15 residues. The CDR3 region has the DNA TGTGCCAGCAGCTTGTCCGCAGATCTCACAGATACGCAGTATTTT. Protein sequence: CASSLSADLTDTQYF.

This sequence joins TRBV6-5 and TRBJ1-3; 7 nucleotides agree with TRBD1. Germline V CDR1 and CDR2: MNHEY, SVGAGI. Germline trimming cut 6 bases from V and 0 bases from J; bases unmatched to any gene: 5. The CDR3 covers 15 residues. The CDR3 sequence: CASRGDSSSGNTIYF. The CDR3 DNA sequence: TGTGCCAGCAGGGGGGACAGCTCCTCTGGAAACACCATATATTTT.